The text below deals with one T cell receptor (beta chain). Its antigen remains unidentified. This entry comes from a study of CD8 T cells in Susac syndrome. Study observations and caveats: By the study's own acknowledgment, its TCR sequencing and HLA analysis included relatively few individuals.

The V gene end was trimmed by 7 bases and the J gene end by 5 bases; junction bases not matched to a gene: 10. The CDR3 is 15 amino acids. Germline CDR1 and CDR2: MNHEY and SVGEGT. When the RNA was reverse transcribed, random hexamers were used with an input of about 0.5 to 1 ug. Multiplex PCR with immunoSEQ amplified the TCR beta CDR3 across 54 Vbeta and 13 Jbeta. TCRdb re-analysed the immunoSEQ multiplex PCR reads in MiXCR, keeping a single row per CDR3 protein. This repertoire shows tens of thousands of distinct CDR3 sequences, about 92% found once; its top ten account for about 0.54%. The chain combines TRBV6-2 or TRBV6-3 with TRBJ2-1, with 8 bases identical to TRBD1. Sequenced: CD4+ T cells from PBMCs. The TCR was taken from a human donor with Susac syndrome. CDR3 DNA: TGTGCCAGCACGGACCCGGGACAGGTTGACAATGAGCAGTTCTTC. Amino acid sequence: CASTDPGQVDNEQFF.